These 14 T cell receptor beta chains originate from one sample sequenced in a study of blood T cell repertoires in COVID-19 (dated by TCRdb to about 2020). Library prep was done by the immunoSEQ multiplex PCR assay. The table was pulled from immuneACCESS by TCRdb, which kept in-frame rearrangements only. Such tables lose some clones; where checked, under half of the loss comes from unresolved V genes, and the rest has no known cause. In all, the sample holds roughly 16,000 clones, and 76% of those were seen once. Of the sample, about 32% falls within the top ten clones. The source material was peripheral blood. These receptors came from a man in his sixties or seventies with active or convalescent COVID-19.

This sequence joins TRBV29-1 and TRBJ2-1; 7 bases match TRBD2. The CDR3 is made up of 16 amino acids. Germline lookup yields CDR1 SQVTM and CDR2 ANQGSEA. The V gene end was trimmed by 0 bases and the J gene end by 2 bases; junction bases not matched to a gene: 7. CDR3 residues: CSVEDGSGKAYNEQFF. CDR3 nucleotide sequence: TGCAGCGTTGAAGACGGGAGCGGGAAGGCCTACAATGAGCAGTTCTTC.

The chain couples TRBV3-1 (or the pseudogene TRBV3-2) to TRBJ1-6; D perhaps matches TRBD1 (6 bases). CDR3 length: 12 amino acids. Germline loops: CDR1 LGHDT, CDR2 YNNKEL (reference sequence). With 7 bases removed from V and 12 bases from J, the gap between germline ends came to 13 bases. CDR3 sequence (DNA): TGTGCCAGCAACCAGGGGCGGCTACCCCTCCACTTT. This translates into CASNQGRLPLHF.

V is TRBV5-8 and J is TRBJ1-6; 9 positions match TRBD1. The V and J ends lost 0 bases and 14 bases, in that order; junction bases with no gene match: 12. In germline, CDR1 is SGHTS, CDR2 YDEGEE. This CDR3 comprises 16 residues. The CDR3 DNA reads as TGTGCCAGCAGCTTGGTACCGGGACAGGGATCTAGGACCCTCCACTTT. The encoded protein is CASSLVPGQGSRTLHF.

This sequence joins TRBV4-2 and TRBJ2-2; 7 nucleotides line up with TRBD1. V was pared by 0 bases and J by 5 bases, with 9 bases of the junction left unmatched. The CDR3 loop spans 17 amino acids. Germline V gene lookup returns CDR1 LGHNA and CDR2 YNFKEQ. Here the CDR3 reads CASSQDVGTDRTGELFF. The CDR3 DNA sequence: TGTGCCAGCAGCCAAGATGTTGGGACAGACCGAACCGGGGAGCTGTTTTTT.

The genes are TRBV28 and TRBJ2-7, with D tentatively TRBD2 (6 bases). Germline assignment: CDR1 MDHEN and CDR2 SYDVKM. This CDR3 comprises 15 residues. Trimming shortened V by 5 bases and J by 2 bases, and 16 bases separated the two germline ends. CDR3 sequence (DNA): TGTGCCAGCAGTCCGGGACTTCCCCCTCCCTACGAGCAGTACTTC. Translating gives CASSPGLPPPYEQYF.

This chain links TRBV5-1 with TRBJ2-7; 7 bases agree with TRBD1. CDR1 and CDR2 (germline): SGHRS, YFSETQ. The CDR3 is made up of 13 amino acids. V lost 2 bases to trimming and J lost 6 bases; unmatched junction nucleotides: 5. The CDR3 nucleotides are TGCGCCAGCAGCTTAACAGGGGTGGGCGAGCAGTACTTC. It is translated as CASSLTGVGEQYF. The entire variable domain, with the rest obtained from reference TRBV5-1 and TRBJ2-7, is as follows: KAGVTQTPRYLIKTRGQQVTLSCSPISGHRSVSWYQQTPGQGLQFLFEYFSETQRNKGNFPGRFSGRQFSNSRSEMNVSTLELGDSALYLCASSLTGVGEQYFGPGTRLTVT.

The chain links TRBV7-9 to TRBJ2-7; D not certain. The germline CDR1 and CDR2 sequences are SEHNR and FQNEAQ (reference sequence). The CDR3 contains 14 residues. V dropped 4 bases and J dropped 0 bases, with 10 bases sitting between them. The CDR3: CASSSINSSYEQYF. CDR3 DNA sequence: TGTGCCAGCAGCTCCATTAATAGCTCCTACGAGCAGTACTTC.

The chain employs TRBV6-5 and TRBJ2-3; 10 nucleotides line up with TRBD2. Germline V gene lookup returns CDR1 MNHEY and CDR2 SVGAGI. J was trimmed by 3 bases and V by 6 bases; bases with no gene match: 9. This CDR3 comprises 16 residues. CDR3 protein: CASRYQAGGPTDTQYF. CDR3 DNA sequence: TGTGCCAGCAGATACCAAGCGGGGGGGCCGACAGATACGCAGTATTTT.

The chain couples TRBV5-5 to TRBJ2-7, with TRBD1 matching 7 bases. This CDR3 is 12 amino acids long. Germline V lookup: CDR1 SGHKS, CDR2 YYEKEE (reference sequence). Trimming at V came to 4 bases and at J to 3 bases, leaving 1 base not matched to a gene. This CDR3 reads CASSPGGYEQYF. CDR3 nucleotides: TGTGCCAGCAGCCCAGGGGGCTACGAGCAGTACTTC.

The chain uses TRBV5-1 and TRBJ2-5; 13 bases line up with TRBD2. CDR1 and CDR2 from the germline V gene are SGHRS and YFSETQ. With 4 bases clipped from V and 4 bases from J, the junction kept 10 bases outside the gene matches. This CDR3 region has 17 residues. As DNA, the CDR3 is TGCGCCAGCAGCCCCGGACTAGCGGGAGTAGGGGGAGAGACCCAGTACTTC. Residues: CASSPGLAGVGGETQYF. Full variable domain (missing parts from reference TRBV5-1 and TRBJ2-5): KAGVTQTPRYLIKTRGQQVTLSCSPISGHRSVSWYQQTPGQGLQFLFEYFSETQRNKGNFPGRFSGRQFSNSRSEMNVSTLELGDSALYLCASSPGLAGVGGETQYFGPGTRLLVL.

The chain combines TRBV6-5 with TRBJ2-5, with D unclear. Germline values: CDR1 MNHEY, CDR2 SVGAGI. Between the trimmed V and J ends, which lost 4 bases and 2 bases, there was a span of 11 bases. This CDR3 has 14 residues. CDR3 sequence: CASSCTVLQETQYF. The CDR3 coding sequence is TGTGCCAGCAGTTGCACTGTATTGCAAGAGACCCAGTACTTC.

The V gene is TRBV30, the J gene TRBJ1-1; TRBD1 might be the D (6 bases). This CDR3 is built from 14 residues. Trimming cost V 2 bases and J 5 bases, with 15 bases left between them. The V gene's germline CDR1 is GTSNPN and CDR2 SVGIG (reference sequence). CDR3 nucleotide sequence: TGTGCCTGGAGTAAAGGGGACATCAGGACTGAAGCTTTCTTT. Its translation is CAWSKGDIRTEAFF.

In DNA, the CDR3 is TGTGCCAGCAGTTTCCTACCGGGACAGCGGGGGGCCGGGGAGCTGTTTTTT. Amino acid sequence: CASSFLPGQRGAGELFF. The chain joins TRBV28 to TRBJ2-2, with TRBD2 matching over 9 bases. J lost 6 bases, V lost 3 bases, and 11 bases had no gene match. In germline, CDR1 is MDHEN, CDR2 SYDVKM. This CDR3 has 17 residues.

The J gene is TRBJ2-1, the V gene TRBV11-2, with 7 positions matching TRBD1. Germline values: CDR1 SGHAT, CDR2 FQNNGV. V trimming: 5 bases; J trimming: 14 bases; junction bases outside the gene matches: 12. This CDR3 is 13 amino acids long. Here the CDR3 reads CASSEERQGKEFF. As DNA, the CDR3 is TGTGCCAGCAGCGAAGAAAGACAGGGTAAGGAGTTCTTC.